This T cell receptor beta chain was recorded in a study of blood T cell repertoires in COVID-19. This table comes from immunoSEQ multiplex PCR, and its TCRdb copy is limited to in-frame clones, with some not included. The profile shows some 140,000 clones, 80% to 85% of them singletons. Unmatched junction bases numbered 8, after V lost 6 bases and J lost 5 bases. Germline V CDR1 and CDR2: LNHDA, SQIVND (reference sequence). The length of the CDR3 is 14 residues. Individuals drawn from 20 to 30 US areas were about 18 to 95 years old. This sequence originates from a man aged 35-49 years with acute COVID-19. Sequences were obtained from PBMCs or T cells enriched from blood (not recorded which). The rearrangement joins TRBV19 to TRBJ2-5; TRBD2 aligns across 8 bases. The CDR3 protein is CASSPGGGRETQYF. CDR3 bases: TGTGCCAGTAGCCCCGGGGGGGGGCGCGAGACCCAGTACTTC.